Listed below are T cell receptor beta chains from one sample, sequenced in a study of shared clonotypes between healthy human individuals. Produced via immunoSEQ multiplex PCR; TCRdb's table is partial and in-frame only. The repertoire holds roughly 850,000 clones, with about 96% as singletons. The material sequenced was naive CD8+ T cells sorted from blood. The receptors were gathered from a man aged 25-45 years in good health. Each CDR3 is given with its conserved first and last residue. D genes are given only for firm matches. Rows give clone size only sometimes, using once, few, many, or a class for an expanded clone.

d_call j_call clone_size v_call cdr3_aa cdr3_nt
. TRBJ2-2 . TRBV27 CASSLSYGENTGELFF TGTGCCAGCAGTTTATCTTACGGGGAGAACACCGGGGAGCTGTTTTTT
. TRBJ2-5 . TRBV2 CASSERGADQETQYF TGTGCCAGCAGTGAACGCGGGGCTGACCAAGAGACCCAGTACTTC
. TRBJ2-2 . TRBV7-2 CASSLNLLRPANTGELFF TGTGCCAGCAGCTTAAACCTCTTACGTCCCGCGAACACCGGGGAGCTGTTTTTT
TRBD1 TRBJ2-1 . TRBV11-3 CASSHIPGQGNNEQFF TGTGCCAGCAGCCACATTCCGGGACAGGGGAACAATGAGCAGTTCTTC
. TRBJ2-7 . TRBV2 CASSDNLSYEQYF TGTGCCAGCAGTGACAACCTCTCCTACGAGCAGTACTTC
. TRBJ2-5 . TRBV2 CASSDEGFVETQYF TGTGCCAGCAGTGATGAGGGCTTTGTAGAGACCCAGTACTTC
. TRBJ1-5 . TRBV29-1 CSVAPPAGQPQHF TGCAGCGTTGCTCCTCCCGCTGGGCAGCCCCAGCATTTT
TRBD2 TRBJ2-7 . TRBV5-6 CASSFRTSGAYEQYF TGTGCCAGCAGTTTCCGGACTAGCGGGGCCTACGAGCAGTACTTC
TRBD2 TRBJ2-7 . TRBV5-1 CASSWTSGYEQYF TGCGCCAGCAGTTGGACTAGCGGCTACGAGCAGTACTTC
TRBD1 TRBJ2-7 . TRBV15 CATSRDRSSWDREAEQYF TGTGCCACCAGCAGAGATCGTTCAAGTTGGGACAGGGAAGCCGAGCAGTACTTC
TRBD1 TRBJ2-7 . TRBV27 CASTTDRTSRGYEQYF TGTGCCAGCACCACGGACAGGACATCACGCGGGTACGAGCAGTACTTC
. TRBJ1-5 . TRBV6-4 CASTFRGRDNQPQHF TGTGCCAGCACATTTCGAGGAAGGGACAATCAGCCCCAGCATTTT
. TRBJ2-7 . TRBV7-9 CASGTNPRSSYEQYF TGTGCCAGCGGGACCAACCCCCGGAGCTCCTACGAGCAGTACTTC
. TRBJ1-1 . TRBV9 CASSAGSGAAEAFF TGTGCCAGCAGCGCGGGTTCGGGGGCCGCTGAAGCTTTCTTT
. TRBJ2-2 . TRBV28 CASSLGPRGELFF TGTGCCAGCAGTTTAGGCCCCCGCGGGGAGCTGTTTTTT
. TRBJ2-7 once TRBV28 CASSEGKTYEQYF TGTGCCAGCAGTGAGGGGAAAACCTACGAGCAGTACTTC
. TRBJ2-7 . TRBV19 CASSFRGNEQYF TGTGCCAGTAGTTTCCGTGGGAACGAGCAGTACTTC
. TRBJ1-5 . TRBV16 CASSQWGGQGNQPQHF TGTGCCAGCAGCCAATGGGGGGGGCAGGGGAATCAGCCCCAGCATTTT
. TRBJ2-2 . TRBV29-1 CSAVVANTGELFF TGCAGCGCCGTAGTAGCGAACACCGGGGAGCTGTTTTTT
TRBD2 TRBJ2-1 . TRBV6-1 CASSGREGYNEQFF TGTGCCAGCAGTGGACGGGAGGGCTACAATGAGCAGTTCTTC
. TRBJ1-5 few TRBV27 CASSFVPEQPQHF TGTGCCAGCAGTTTCGTCCCCGAGCAGCCCCAGCATTTT
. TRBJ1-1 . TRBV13 CASSLALRGTEAFF TGTGCCAGCAGCTTAGCCCTTAGGGGCACTGAAGCTTTCTTT